Reported below is one T cell receptor (beta chain). This sample was included in a study of blood T cell repertoires in COVID-19. CDR1 and CDR2 (germline): SGHAT, FQNNGV. The V end was cut by 4 bases, the J end by 7 bases, with 19 bases between. The CDR3 loop spans 15 amino acids. Original analysis: Cell counts per sample came from amplifying reference gene primers. Some clones are missing from TCRdb's copy, which holds only in-frame ones; the method was immunoSEQ multiplex PCR. That table furnishes V, J and clone size, whereas the DNA furnished D and trimming. The profile shows fewer than 85,000 clones, 75% to 90% of them singletons.

The V and J genes are TRBV11-2 and TRBJ2-5; D may be TRBD1 (6 bases). The sequenced material came from peripheral blood. This receptor was identified in a man aged 80 or over with acute or convalescent COVID-19. The CDR3 DNA follows: TGTGCCAGCAGCTCAACCTTAACAGGGATAGGGACCCAGTACTTC. It codes for CASSSTLTGIGTQYF.